This T cell receptor beta chain was sequenced in a study of breast tumors, draining lymph nodes, adjacent tissues. Whole-study findings and limits: Tumor repertoires ranked between lymph nodes and nontumor tissue in diversity, with V and J gene preferences.

Breast cancer patients provided tissue from their axillary draining lymph nodes. As regards this clonotype: What it binds is not known. A much larger clone sits a single nucleotide away, making a read error possible.

Via MiXCR, TCRdb re-called the multiplex PCR reads, giving one row per CDR3 protein. In the table there are about 170,000 distinct CDR3 sequences, around 33% of which are singletons. CDR3 length: 14 residues. The germline gives CDR1 DFQATT, CDR2 SNEGSKA (reference sequence). J lost 7 bases, V lost 1 base, and 9 bases had no gene match. Sequenced input: axillary lymph node tissue. The rearrangement uses TRBV20-1 and TRBJ2-5, with 7 bases lining up with TRBD2. This receptor was obtained from a female donor with breast cancer. Some clones in this sample may be carry-over from other donors' samples. As DNA, the CDR3 is TGCAGTGCTAGAGTCGCGGCTAGCGGAGCGACCCAGTACTTC. Translation: CSARVAASGATQYF.